Listed below are T cell receptor beta chains from one sample, sequenced in a study of T cell clonotyping in hematopoietic cell transplantation. Only in-frame clones appear in the TCRdb table, and some are missing; sequencing was by immunoSEQ multiplex PCR. Among roughly 80,000 clones, 90% to 97% were seen once, and the ten largest hold roughly 1.8%. The material was peripheral blood mononuclear cells, obtained before stem cell transplant. The receptors here all came from a woman aged 45-60 years with acute myeloid leukemia. Some clones in this sample may be carry-over from other donors' samples. Both conserved end residues are part of each CDR3. A D gene is named only where the DNA matches it firmly. Clone size is not always given. Where it is, it says once, few, many or a class for expanded clones.

clone_size | d_call | j_call | v_call | cdr3_nt | cdr3_aa
NA | NA | TRBJ1-4 | TRBV7-9 | TGTGCCAGCAGCTTAGTCGGGGTCGCAACTAATGAAAAACTGTTTTTT | CASSLVGVATNEKLFF
NA | TRBD2 | TRBJ2-3 | TRBV30 | TGTGCCTGGAGTGTACCAGCGGGGGGGCGCACAGATACGCAGTATTTT | CAWSVPAGGRTDTQYF
NA | TRBD1 | TRBJ1-5 | TRBV10-1 | TGCGCCAGCACCCCACAGGGGGGTTGCCAGCCCCAGCATTTT | CASTPQGGCQPQHF
NA | TRBD2 | TRBJ2-1 | TRBV27 | TGTGCCAGCAGTTTTTCGAGCGGGAGCCATGAGCAGTTCTTC | CASSFSSGSHEQFF
NA | TRBD1 | TRBJ1-1 | TRBV29-1 | TGCAGCGTTGCGGCAGGGGGAAACACTGAAGCTTTCTTT | CSVAAGGNTEAFF
NA | TRBD2 | TRBJ2-1 | TRBV7-3 | TGTGCCAGCAGCGCAACTAGCGGGGGTTACAATGAGCAGTTCTTC | CASSATSGGYNEQFF
NA | NA | TRBJ2-7 | TRBV27 | TGTGCCAGCAGTCTCGGCTACGAGCAGTACTTC | CASSLGYEQYF
once | NA | TRBJ2-7 | TRBV18 | TGTGCCAGCTCACCACCTACGTCCTACGAGCAGTACTTC | CASSPPTSYEQYF
NA | TRBD1 | TRBJ1-5 | TRBV6-5 | TGTGCCAGCAGTTACCGGCAGGGGGGTAATCAGCCCCAGCATTTT | CASSYRQGGNQPQHF
NA | TRBD2 | TRBJ2-1 | TRBV5-6 | TGTGCCAGCAGCTTGGGACGCGGGAGCAGTGTAAATGAGCAGTTCTTC | CASSLGRGSSVNEQFF
NA | NA | TRBJ1-1 | TRBV7-9 | TGTGCCAGCAGCTTAACTGGGGGGGGCCCGACTGAAGCTTTCTTT | CASSLTGGGPTEAFF
NA | NA | TRBJ1-6 | TRBV7-8 | TGTGCCAGCAGCTTAGTCGGGTCACCCCTCCACTTT | CASSLVGSPLHF
NA | NA | TRBJ2-7 | TRBV28 | TGTGCCAGCACCAAATGGGTCAGGGGGGGATACGAGCAGTACTTC | CASTKWVRGGYEQYF
NA | TRBD1 | TRBJ2-7 | TRBV19 | TGTGCCAGTAGTATAAGCGGGACAGGGGAGTACGAGCAGTACTTC | CASSISGTGEYEQYF
NA | TRBD2 | TRBJ2-7 | TRBV5-4 | TGTGCCAGCAGCAACCGACTAGCGGGACCCTCCTACGAGCAGTACTTC | CASSNRLAGPSYEQYF
once | TRBD1 | TRBJ1-2 | TRBV29-1 | TGCAGCGTTGCCCGAGTAGGGGGCGGTGGCTACACCTTC | CSVARVGGGGYTF
NA | NA | TRBJ1-2 | TRBV19 | TGTGCCAGTAGTAAGGAGTTCTATGGCTACACCTTC | CASSKEFYGYTF
NA | NA | TRBJ2-2 | TRBV9 | TGTGCCAGCAGCCGGGGATCCGGGGAGCTGTTTTTT | CASSRGSGELFF
NA | NA | TRBJ2-7 | TRBV27 | TGTGCCAGCAGTTTAAGGGATGCGGGGGAGCAGTACTTC | CASSLRDAGEQYF
NA | NA | TRBJ1-2 | TRBV5-1 | TGCGCCAGCAGCACCGGGGGGGTACCTAGCTATGGCTACACCTTC | CASSTGGVPSYGYTF
NA | NA | TRBJ2-2 | TRBV6-5 | TGTGCCAGCAGCCGCACCGGGGAGCTGTTTTTT | CASSRTGELFF
few | NA | TRBJ1-2 | TRBV2 | TGTGCCAGCAGTGATGAGGCAGGTATACAAGACTATGGCTACACCTTC | CASSDEAGIQDYGYTF
NA | NA | TRBJ2-4 | TRBV19 | TGTGCCAGTAGTACAACACCCGGGGCCAAAAACATTCAGTACTTC | CASSTTPGAKNIQYF
NA | TRBD2 | TRBJ2-1 | TRBV9 | TGTGCCAGCAGCGAAGGCTTGCGGGGGAGCTCCTACAATGAGCAGTTCTTC | CASSEGLRGSSYNEQFF
NA | TRBD1 | TRBJ2-3 | TRBV4-2 | TGTGCCAGCAGCCAGAGGGGTCCAGGGGGAGATACGCAGTATTTT | CASSQRGPGGDTQYF
NA | NA | TRBJ2-7 | TRBV2 | TGTGCCAGCAGTGGGGAGGCTTACTACGAGCAGTACTTC | CASSGEAYYEQYF
NA | NA | TRBJ1-2 | TRBV7-2 | TGTGCCAGCAGCTTAGCCACAGGAGATGGCTACACCTTC | CASSLATGDGYTF
NA | TRBD1 | TRBJ2-7 | TRBV7-9 | TGTGCCAGCAGCGAACCGGGACAGGGAACCTACGAGCAGTACTTC | CASSEPGQGTYEQYF
once | NA | TRBJ1-5 | TRBV7-9 | TGTGCCAGCAGCTTAGGGGCGGGTGGGAGCAATCAGCCCCAGCATTTT | CASSLGAGGSNQPQHF
NA | TRBD1 | TRBJ1-2 | TRBV2 | TGTGCCAGCACCTCAGGGGGGGCCAACTATGGCTACACCTTC | CASTSGGANYGYTF
NA | NA | TRBJ2-7 | TRBV4-2 | TGTGCCAGCAGCCAAGACCAGCAACTCTCCTACGAGCAGTACTTC | CASSQDQQLSYEQYF
NA | TRBD1 | TRBJ2-7 | TRBV13 | TGTGCCAGCAGCATAACAGGGGGTTCACGTTACGAGCAGTACTTC | CASSITGGSRYEQYF
NA | TRBD2 | TRBJ2-7 | TRBV6-6 | TGTGCCAGCAGTTACTACGGGGGGACTAGCTCCTACGAGCAGTACTTC | CASSYYGGTSSYEQYF
once | NA | TRBJ2-3 | TRBV27 | TGTGCCAGCAGTTTTCATCCACTAGCAACAGATACGCAGTATTTT | CASSFHPLATDTQYF
once | TRBD2 | TRBJ2-3 | TRBV7-9 | TGTGCCAGCAGCTTGGGGGGAGGGCCCGGCACAGATACGCAGTATTTT | CASSLGGGPGTDTQYF
NA | NA | TRBJ2-3 | TRBV5-4 | TGTGCCAGCAGCCCCAGCACAGATACGCAGTATTTT | CASSPSTDTQYF
NA | NA | TRBJ2-3 | TRBV5-6 | TGTGCCAGCAGCTACCTACCACGCACAGATACGCAGTATTTT | CASSYLPRTDTQYF
NA | TRBD1 | TRBJ1-2 | TRBV6-1 | TGTGCCAGCAGAGGGACAGGGGATTACTATGGCTACACCTTC | CASRGTGDYYGYTF
NA | NA | TRBJ2-3 | TRBV7-2 | TGTGCCAGCAGCCTAGTTGGCGGGACCCCAGATACGCAGTATTTT | CASSLVGGTPDTQYF
NA | NA | TRBJ1-2 | TRBV6-1 | TGTGCCACGATATACGAGCCAGGGGTGTACTATGGCTACACCTTC | CATIYEPGVYYGYTF
NA | NA | TRBJ2-3 | TRBV28 | TGTGCCAGCAGTTTGTCGGCCTTAGGAGATACGCAGTATTTT | CASSLSALGDTQYF
NA | TRBD1 | TRBJ1-2 | TRBV11-3 | TGTGCCAGCAGCCCAGGGACAGCATTTAACTATGGCTACACCTTC | CASSPGTAFNYGYTF
NA | TRBD1 | TRBJ2-3 | TRBV6-6 | TGTGCCAGCAGTTACGGGGACAGGGCAGATACGCAGTATTTT | CASSYGDRADTQYF
once | NA | TRBJ2-5 | TRBV7-8 | TGTGCCAGCAGCTCAGAGGGGACCCAGTACTTC | CASSSEGTQYF
NA | NA | TRBJ2-7 | TRBV5-6 | TGTGCCAGCAGCACGACGTCCCGGCGGACAGCCTACGAGCAGTACTTC | CASSTTSRRTAYEQYF
NA | NA | TRBJ1-1 | TRBV19 | TGTGCCAGTAATGGGCAGTACACTGAAGCTTTCTTT | CASNGQYTEAFF
NA | TRBD2 | TRBJ2-5 | TRBV2 | TGTGCCAGCAGTGAATTTGGTAGCGGGACCAAAGAGACCCAGTACTTC | CASSEFGSGTKETQYF
NA | NA | TRBJ1-2 | TRBV7-9 | TGTGCCAGCGAGGGGTCTGACAGATCTAACTATGGCTACACCTTC | CASEGSDRSNYGYTF
NA | TRBD2 | TRBJ2-1 | TRBV29-1 | TGCAGCGACAAGCCGGGACTACCCATGGATGAGCAGTTCTTC | CSDKPGLPMDEQFF
NA | NA | TRBJ2-7 | TRBV30 | TGTGCCTGGAGTCATCCAACGCACGAGCAGTACTTC | CAWSHPTHEQYF
once | TRBD1 | TRBJ2-7 | TRBV6-5 | TGTGCCAGCAGGGGACAGGGCTTCTACGAGCAGTACTTC | CASRGQGFYEQYF
NA | NA | TRBJ2-7 | TRBV14 | TGTGCCAGCAGCCAAGGTCCCTACGAGCAGTACTTC | CASSQGPYEQYF
NA | TRBD1 | TRBJ1-2 | TRBV30 | TGTGCCTGGAGTAAGGGGCCAGGGGGCCGGAGCTATGGCTACACCTTC | CAWSKGPGGRSYGYTF